The source of this T cell receptor (beta chain) is a study of Graves' ophthalmopathy and Graves' hyperthyroidism (dated by TCRdb to 2016 to 2019). Background for the entire study: Peripheral blood samples were taken at the time of initial diagnosis, before any treatment was given. To explore V-J signatures that distinguish ophthalmopathy from hyperthyroidism, a discovery set of around 100 patients was enrolled, made up of approximately 45 with ophthalmopathy and fewer than 60 with stable hyperthyroidism. For training and testing, the 80 to 100 patients in the discovery cohort were randomly divided in a 7:3 ratio. Following sampling, methimazole starting at 30 mg daily was administered to hyperthyroidism patients, and high-dose intravenous methylprednisolone was administered to ophthalmopathy patients. In roughly six hyperthyroidism patients, the T-cell repertoire of thyroid tissue was compared with the T-cell repertoire of blood. In total, 135 blood samples were TCR-sequenced: 40 to 45 ophthalmopathy, approximately 80 hyperthyroidism and roughly 17 hyperthyroidism-to-ophthalmopathy patients. TCR beta repertoire signatures were used to distinguish Graves' ophthalmopathy from Graves' hyperthyroidism and to predict progression to ophthalmopathy. The independent validation cohort included about 19 hyperthyroidism patients plus 17 patients who later progressed from hyperthyroidism to ophthalmopathy.

For repertoire sequencing, the TCR beta CDR3 regions were amplified from RNA transcripts. A first-round RT-PCR used HTBI primers with the Qiagen OneStep RT-PCR kit, followed by a second-round multiplex PCR, size selection and purification. The libraries underwent paired-end sequencing with 100 bp reads on an Illumina HiSeq2000. The published analysis was carried out like this. SOAPnuke was used for read processing, and reads with adapters, uncalled bases, a mean Phred below 15, or no exact constant-primer or identifier match were discarded. High-quality paired reads were merged with COPE v1.2.5. Unique nucleotide sequences were defined as clonotypes and aligned to IMGT TRB V, D and J references using MiTCR v1.1. Only V-J combinations with frequency above 0.0001 were analysed, covering around 99% of repertoires. A TCR clonal expansion and chaos score per V-J combination was defined as the ratio of F50 clonal expansion to chaos observed in the TCRdist matrix. Features were reduced by Welch's t-statistics and random forest to over ten V-J combinations, which fed a naive Bayes classifier. Thyroid-blood repertoire similarity was quantified with the Morisita-Horn index. The public reads were reanalyzed by TCRdb: fastp trimming at Q25, MiXCR alignment, in-frame beta chains only. Each CDR3 protein appears once, grouped with its most common genes and DNA. TCRdb assigned the V and J calls; the authors' analysis was not used. Across this sample there are 360,000 or so distinct CDR3 sequences, with roughly 18% seen only once. Around 1.6% of the sample comes from the top ten.

This clonotype came up many times. Its specific antigen is unknown. No per-base quality is available; no much larger clone lies one base away. Ophthalmopathy patients were characterized by moderately to severely active disease, a Clinical Activity Score of at least 3, a NOSPECS grade of at least 4, and a disease duration under 3 months. Patients with other autoimmune diseases, uncontrolled infections, pregnancy or lactation were excluded from the study. Clinical symptoms, serum thyroxine, TRAb, thyroid ultrasound and orbital computed tomography formed the basis of the diagnosis. PBMCs were isolated from approximately 10 ml of fresh peripheral blood by Ficoll-Paque density gradient centrifugation. Trizol reagent was used to extract the total RNA, and its quality was then checked on an Agilent 2100 Bioanalyzer. The research as a whole found: In cross-validation, the 13-signature model distinguished ophthalmopathy from stable hyperthyroidism with about 87% sensitivity and around 81% specificity, and in the test set the corresponding values were approximately 80% and 68%. Sample size was not predetermined statistically, and investigators were not blinded to group allocation. Most expanded thyroid clonotypes with a frequency above 0.001 also appeared in blood, which suggests that blood repertoires may reflect the immune response in the thyroid. In validation, the model predicted ophthalmopathy progression with 70.59% sensitivity and about 77% specificity; 12 predicted patients were CT-confirmed with GO in a median of around 6 months.

V sheds 7 bases and J sheds 10 bases, leaving 19 bases between their ends. Reading from cysteine to phenylalanine, the CDR3 counts 12 amino acids. Just CDR3 DNA is preserved here, 36 bases in frame from base 1. CDR1 and CDR2 are read off the germline V gene as SQVTM and ANQGSEA. The chain links TRBV29-1 with TRBJ1-1; the D segment could be TRBD1, given 6 matching bases. The material sequenced was peripheral blood. The source is a woman between 18 and 29 years old with Graves' ophthalmopathy. Donor details come from another sample of the same person, matched by shared clones. The DNA reads as follows: TGCAGCGCCCGCCGACAGGAAAGAGGAGCTTTCTTT. Its amino acids are CSARRQERGAFF. The full variable domain, with segments outside the CDR3 supplied by the reference TRBV29-1 and TRBJ1-1 proteins, appears as SAVISQKPSRDICQRGTSLTIQCQVDSQVTMMFWYRQQPGQSLTLIATANQGSEATYESGFVIDKFPISRPNLTFSTLTVSNMSPEDSSIYLCSARRQERGAFFGQGTRLTVV.